The 25 T cell receptor beta chains presented below share a single source sample, sequenced in a study of shared clonotypes between healthy human individuals. Sequencing was performed with immunoSEQ multiplex PCR; in TCRdb, only in-frame clones are kept and a portion is missing. The sample yields some 2.3 million clones, just over 90% seen once. Sample: naive CD4+ T cells from PBMCs. Subset defined: CD45RA+ positively selected. These receptor sequences come from a man younger than 35 in good health. Some clones in this sample may be carry-over from other donors' samples.

On this clone itself: The identical CDR3 is also encoded by other nucleotide sequences in the sample. This chain joins TRBV9 and TRBJ2-7; D remains unclear. Germline CDR1 SGDLS, CDR2 YYNGEE. Between the trimmed V and J ends, which lost 0 bases and 3 bases, there was a span of 7 bases. This CDR3 region has 13 residues. The CDR3 DNA is TGTGCCAGCAGCGTAGGACCGTACTACGAGCAGTACTTC. It codes for CASSVGPYYEQYF.

The chain recombines TRBV5-4 with TRBJ2-2; 14 bases line up with TRBD2. Germline lookup yields CDR1 SGHNT and CDR2 YYREEE (reference sequence). V lost 4 bases to trimming and J lost 3 bases; unmatched junction nucleotides: 8. There are 18 residues in the CDR3. The CDR3 region has the DNA TGTGCCAGCAGCCCCGGGACTAGCGGGAGTTACGACACCGGGGAGCTGTTTTTT. Translated, it gives CASSPGTSGSYDTGELFF.

The chain is built from TRBV11-2 and TRBJ2-7; D perhaps matches TRBD2 (6 bases). The CDR3 sequence is 16 residues long. Trimming shortened V by 5 bases and J by 2 bases, and 19 bases separated the two germline ends. Germline V gives CDR1 SGHAT, CDR2 FQNNGV. CDR3 sequence (DNA): TGTGCCAGCAGCCCCCTTGGGAGAGCGGGCCCCTACGAGCAGTACTTC. Encoded protein: CASSPLGRAGPYEQYF.

The V call is TRBV5-6, the J call TRBJ2-7; weak D call: TRBD2 (5 bases). CDR1 is SGHDT and CDR2 is YYEEEE in the germline V gene. V was cut by 4 bases and J by 2 bases, with 16 bases left in between. CDR3 length: 15 residues. CDR3: CASSPLPRATYEQYF. Here the CDR3 DNA reads TGTGCCAGCAGCCCCCTGCCGCGGGCCACCTACGAGCAGTACTTC. The complete variable domain, with remaining parts taken from reference TRBV5-6 and TRBJ2-7, reads DAGVTQSPTHLIKTRGQQVTLRCSPKSGHDTVSWYQQALGQGPQFIFQYYEEEERQRGNFPDRFSGHQFPNYSSELNVNALLLGDSALYLCASSPLPRATYEQYFGPGTRLTVT.

V gene TRBV11-3 combines with J gene TRBJ2-1; 9 bases match TRBD2. From germline, CDR1 is SGHNT and CDR2 YENEEA. V shed 3 bases, J shed 3 bases, and the junction held 3 bases outside the gene matches. This CDR3 region has 15 residues. The CDR3 DNA reads TGTGCCAGCAGCTTTAGTAGCGGGAGCTACAATGAGCAGTTCTTC. As protein: CASSFSSGSYNEQFF.

The CDR3 bases are TGTGCCAGCAGTTACTCCGGCACGAGCTCTGGAAACACCATATATTTT. The encoded protein is CASSYSGTSSGNTIYF. V is TRBV6-5 and J is TRBJ1-3; the D is unclear. V lost 0 bases, J lost 0 bases, and 9 bases lay in between. CDR1 MNHEY and CDR2 SVGAGI come from the germline V gene. The CDR3 spans 16 residues.

V and J are TRBV13 and TRBJ2-7; 8 nucleotides agree with TRBD1. CDR1 is PRHDT, CDR2 FYEKMQ, per germline (reference sequence). Unmatched junction bases numbered 5, after V lost 4 bases and J lost 3 bases. This CDR3 contains 14 residues. The CDR3 spells CASSSTGAYYEQYF. CDR3 coding DNA: TGTGCCAGCAGCTCGACAGGGGCCTACTACGAGCAGTACTTC.

This clone appeared a single time. The rearrangement links TRBV28 to TRBJ2-7; TRBD2 agrees at 8 bases. V gave up 2 bases and J gave up 0 bases; unmatched junction bases: 9. The CDR3 spans 17 residues. CDR1 and CDR2 from the germline V gene are MDHEN and SYDVKM. The CDR3 sequence: CASSLAGAGASSYEQYF. CDR3 DNA sequence: TGTGCCAGCAGTTTAGCCGGAGCGGGAGCGAGCTCCTACGAGCAGTACTTC. Using reference TRBV28 and TRBJ2-7 for the parts outside the CDR3, the full variable domain is DVKVTQSSRYLVKRTGEKVFLECVQDMDHENMFWYRQDPGLGLRLIYFSYDVKMKEKGDIPEGYSVSREKKERFSLILESASTNQTSMYLCASSLAGAGASSYEQYFGPGTRLTVT.

CDR3 protein: CSVERGFPSDTQYF. CDR3 DNA sequence: TGCAGCGTTGAAAGGGGGTTCCCCTCAGATACGCAGTATTTT. The gene calls are TRBV29-1 and TRBJ2-3; possible D gene TRBD1, 6 bases. Germline CDR1 reads SQVTM; CDR2 reads ANQGSEA. V lost 2 bases to trimming and J lost 4 bases, with 13 bases between them. The CDR3 has 14 residues.

This clone came up once. The gene calls are TRBV10-3 and TRBJ1-1, with D perhaps TRBD1 (6 bases). V was shortened by 8 bases and J by 1 base, with 26 bases between the two germline ends. Germline V gene data show CDR1 as ENHRY and CDR2 as SYGVKD. CDR3 size: 18 residues. The CDR3, as DNA: TGTGCCATCCCGCCCCTACGACGAAGGGGGAACGGGAACACTGAAGCTTTCTTT. Encoded protein: CAIPPLRRRGNGNTEAFF.

V and J are TRBV28 and TRBJ2-1, with 9 positions matching TRBD2. The trim removed 8 bases at V and 9 bases at J, leaving 11 bases unmatched. Germline loops: CDR1 MDHEN, CDR2 SYDVKM. The CDR3 length is 14 residues. The CDR3 here is CASSKGGRAGEQFF. The DNA of the CDR3 is TGTGCCAGCTCTAAGGGCGGGAGGGCTGGTGAGCAGTTCTTC.

The genes are TRBV5-4 and TRBJ1-1, with D uncertain. The CDR3 has 15 residues. Germline V gene lookup returns CDR1 SGHNT and CDR2 YYREEE (reference sequence). Trimming pared 0 bases from V and 0 bases from J, leaving 9 bases between. The CDR3 loop is CASSLGKQMNTEAFF. Written as DNA, the CDR3 is TGTGCCAGCAGCTTGGGTAAACAGATGAACACTGAAGCTTTCTTT.

This clone was recorded a few times. V is TRBV28 and J is TRBJ1-1; TRBD1 matches 11 bases. Germline lookup yields CDR1 MDHEN and CDR2 SYDVKM. The CDR3 sequence is 15 residues long. J lost 5 bases, V lost 7 bases, and 9 bases had no gene match. The CDR3 is CASIGTGGLRTEAFF. The CDR3 nucleotides read TGTGCCAGCATCGGGACAGGGGGTCTAAGGACTGAAGCTTTCTTT.

The chain uses TRBV6-1 and TRBJ1-4; D not certain. Germline CDR1 reads MNHNS; CDR2 reads SASEGT. This CDR3 has 16 residues. The ends were cut back, 2 bases at V and 0 bases at J, with 10 bases in the middle. CDR3 DNA: TGTGCCAGCAGTGAATTGACATCTGCAACTAATGAAAAACTGTTTTTT. Residues: CASSELTSATNEKLFF.

The chain has TRBV2 and TRBJ2-4; D not certain. Per the germline V gene, CDR1 is SNHLY and CDR2 is FYNNEI. V lost 7 bases to trimming and J lost 1 base, with 2 bases between them. The CDR3 has 11 residues. CDR3 sequence reads: CASTAKNIQYF. The CDR3 DNA reads as TGTGCCAGCACGGCCAAAAACATTCAGTACTTC. Together with reference TRBV2 and TRBJ2-4, the CDR3 gives the full variable domain: EPEVTQTPSHQVTQMGQEVILRCVPISNHLYFYWYRQILGQKVEFLVSFYNNEISEKSEIFDDQFSVERPDGSNFTLKIRSTKLEDSAMYFCASTAKNIQYFGAGTRLSVL.

The chain joins TRBV7-9 to TRBJ2-1; D unclear. The germline V and J ends were trimmed by 5 bases and 8 bases, with 10 bases remaining between them. Germline assignment: CDR1 SEHNR and CDR2 FQNEAQ (reference sequence). The CDR3 consists of 12 residues. DNA of the CDR3: TGTGCCAGCAGCGCCCTGACCGATGAGCAGTTCTTC. It encodes CASSALTDEQFF.

The V call is TRBV10-2, the J call TRBJ2-3, with unresolved D. Germline CDR1 and CDR2: WSHSY and SAAADI. With 2 bases removed from V and 2 bases from J, the gap between germline ends came to 8 bases. CDR3 length equals 14 residues. The CDR3 bases are TGCGCCAGCAGTGAGACGACCCTCACAGATACGCAGTATTTT. Its protein is CASSETTLTDTQYF.

The chain carries TRBV30 and TRBJ1-4; the D is unclear. V lost 0 bases and J 10 bases, leaving 21 bases between the germline ends. The CDR3 runs to 16 residues. From germline, CDR1 is GTSNPN and CDR2 SVGIG (reference sequence). CDR3 in amino acids: CAWSVKGRKWPGKLFF. CDR3 sequence (DNA): TGTGCCTGGAGTGTAAAAGGAAGAAAGTGGCCGGGAAAACTGTTTTTT.

The V and J genes are TRBV5-1 and TRBJ2-2; TRBD2 matches 9 bases. Per the germline V gene, CDR1 is SGHRS and CDR2 is YFSETQ. The CDR3 contains 15 residues. Trimming cost V 1 base and J 7 bases; bases outside gene matches: 5. The CDR3: CASSLRREGYGELFF. CDR3 nucleotides: TGCGCCAGCAGCTTGCGGCGGGAGGGCTACGGGGAGCTGTTTTTT.

Remarks on this clone: The same CDR3 also results from other DNA sequences found in this sample. The V call is TRBV28, the J call TRBJ1-5; D gene uncertain. Looked up from germline, CDR1 is MDHEN and CDR2 is SYDVKM. Trimming took 6 bases from V and 2 from J, leaving 5 bases between them. The CDR3 sequence is 12 residues long. CDR3 protein: CASSPGNQPQHF. In DNA, the CDR3 is TGTGCCAGCAGCCCCGGCAATCAGCCCCAGCATTTT.

Remarks on this clone: Other DNA sequences from this sample encode an identical CDR3 as well. The J gene is TRBJ1-1, the V gene TRBV28; no clear D. This CDR3 spans 13 amino acids. Per germline, CDR1 MDHEN and CDR2 SYDVKM. The germline V and J ends were trimmed by 5 bases and 0 bases, with 7 bases remaining between them. CDR3 amino acids: CASSATVNTEAFF. CDR3 in DNA: TGTGCCAGCAGTGCTACTGTGAACACTGAAGCTTTCTTT.

The CDR3 spells CASSDRTQERTNYGYTF. The CDR3 region has the DNA TGCGCCAGCAGTGATCGGACGCAGGAACGGACTAACTATGGCTACACCTTC. V and J are TRBV10-1 and TRBJ1-2, with D hard to call. The CDR3 covers 17 residues. Deletions cut 3 bases from V and 0 bases from J, with 17 bases between. Germline-derived CDR1 and CDR2 are WNHNN and SYGVQD (reference sequence).

The chain recombines TRBV5-1 with TRBJ1-2; tentatively, D is TRBD1 (5 bases). This CDR3 has 17 residues. V lost 3 bases, J lost 4 bases, and 22 bases lay in between. CDR1 is SGHRS and CDR2 is YFSETQ in the germline V gene. The CDR3 coding sequence is TGCGCCAGCAGCTCTCCCGCCGCGGGGCCTGGGGGCTATGGCTACACCTTC. The encoded protein is CASSSPAAGPGGYGYTF.

This sequence joins TRBV9 and TRBJ1-2, with D tentatively TRBD1 (5 bases). V was cut by 5 bases and J by 0 bases, with 11 bases left in between. The germline gives CDR1 SGDLS, CDR2 YYNGEE. The CDR3 runs to 14 residues. CDR3 region: CASSVDTANYGYTF. CDR3 DNA sequence: TGTGCCAGCAGTGTGGACACCGCTAACTATGGCTACACCTTC.

The chain carries TRBV6-5 and TRBJ2-7, with D unclear. Germline V CDR1 and CDR2: MNHEY, SVGAGI. V lost 2 bases, J lost 10 bases, and 15 bases lay in between. The CDR3 consists of 13 residues. CDR3 sequence reads: CASSYQTGLGQYF. CDR3 DNA sequence: TGTGCCAGCAGTTACCAAACCGGCTTGGGTCAGTACTTC.